This entry lists 18 T cell receptor beta chains sequenced from one sample in a study of CD8+ T cells in alopecia areata. It was cDNA, reverse transcribed from extracted RNA, that served as the sequencing template. Method: immunoSEQ multiplex PCR; TCRdb's copy keeps in-frame clones and lacks some. This table holds 85,000 to 110,000 clones, approximately 90% found once. Treatment given: oral pan-JAK inhibitor, 5-10 mg twice daily. Specimen: CD8+ T cells sorted from blood, collected at approximately week 30, from a patient treated with tofacitinib. Source of these receptors: a human donor with alopecia areata.

The V and J genes are TRBV25-1 and TRBJ2-1; 9 nucleotides line up with TRBD1. The CDR3 spans 14 residues. The J segment lost 10 bases and the V segment lost 2 bases, leaving 6 bases of the junction unmatched. Per the germline V gene, CDR1 is MGHDK and CDR2 is SYGVNS. The CDR3 sequence is CASSEVRTGEEQFF. The CDR3 DNA reads TGTGCCAGCAGTGAAGTGAGGACAGGGGAGGAGCAGTTCTTC.

This clone was detected only once. This chain uses TRBV2 with TRBJ2-5, with D perhaps being TRBD1 or TRBD2 (5 bases each). V lost 9 bases, J lost 4 bases, and 6 bases lay in between. CDR1 and CDR2 from the germline V gene are SNHLY and FYNNEI. This CDR3 has 10 residues. CDR3 in DNA: TGTGCCAGTGGGGGAGAGACCCAGTACTTC. This encodes CASGGETQYF. The full variable domain, completed using reference TRBV2 and TRBJ2-5, is EPEVTQTPSHQVTQMGQEVILRCVPISNHLYFYWYRQILGQKVEFLVSFYNNEISEKSEIFDDQFSVERPDGSNFTLKIRSTKLEDSAMYFCASGGETQYFGPGTRLLVL.

This clone has a single count. In DNA form, the CDR3 reads TGCAGCGTCTCGACCCCCCCAGGGGGGTCCTACAATGAGCAGTTCTTC. Amino acid sequence: CSVSTPPGGSYNEQFF. V gene TRBV29-1 combines with J gene TRBJ2-1, with TRBD1 as a possible D gene (7 bases). CDR3 length: 16 amino acids. Trimming removed 6 bases from V and 1 base from J, with 19 bases in between. CDR1 and CDR2 (germline): SQVTM, ANQGSEA.

J is TRBJ2-2 and V is TRBV29-1; TRBD2 matches 12 bases. The J segment lost 7 bases and the V segment lost 1 base, leaving 7 bases of the junction unmatched. Germline V CDR1 and CDR2: SQVTM, ANQGSEA. There are 16 residues in the CDR3. DNA of the CDR3: TGCAGCGTTGAAGTGCTAGCGGGAGGGCCTCACGGGGAGCTGTTTTTT. This codes for CSVEVLAGGPHGELFF.

For this clone: The junction does not match germline at one end; this may be a read error. The chain combines TRBV7-7 with TRBJ2-7; D might be TRBD2 (6 bases). Germline V CDR1 and CDR2: SSHAT, FNYEAQ (reference sequence). This CDR3 spans 13 amino acids. CDR3 region: CASSISRGNEQYF. Here the CDR3 DNA reads TGTGCTAGCAGCATCAGCCGGGGGAACGAGCAGTACTTC. Looking up the rest from reference TRBV7-7 and TRBJ2-7 gives the full variable domain: GAGVSQSPRYKVTKRGQDVTLRCDPISSHATLYWYQQALGQGPEFLTYFNYEAQPDKSGLPSDRFSAERPEGSISTLTIQRTEQRDSAMYRCASSISRGNEQYFGPGTRLTVT.

This chain connects TRBV9 to TRBJ2-7; D unclear. This CDR3 region has 14 residues. Trimming cost V 4 bases and J 2 bases, with 13 bases left between them. Germline-derived CDR1 and CDR2 are SGDLS and YYNGEE. CDR3 bases: TGTGCCAGCAGCTTTACCCCGGAGACCTACGAGCAGTACTTC. Translated, it gives CASSFTPETYEQYF.

V and J are TRBV9 and TRBJ2-7; D perhaps matches TRBD2 (6 bases). The V end was cut by 4 bases, the J end by 2 bases, with 13 bases between. The germline CDR1 and CDR2 sequences are SGDLS and YYNGEE. This CDR3 region has 14 residues. The CDR3 DNA follows: TGTGCCAGCAGCCCCGGGAGCAGAGCCTACGAGCAGTACTTC. It codes for CASSPGSRAYEQYF.

The chain's CDR3 is CASSLDPRTGSGETQYF. The CDR3 nucleotides read TGTGCCAGCAGCTTAGACCCTCGGACGGGGTCGGGGGAGACCCAGTACTTC. This sequence joins TRBV11-2 and TRBJ2-5, with a possible D match to TRBD2 (5 bases). Trimming took 0 bases from V and 5 from J, leaving 19 bases between them. CDR3 size: 17 residues. Germline CDR1 is SGHAT and CDR2 is FQNNGV. The full variable domain, completed using reference TRBV11-2 and TRBJ2-5, is EAGVAQSPRYKIIEKRQSVAFWCNPISGHATLYWYQQILGQGPKLLIQFQNNGVVDDSQLPKDRFSAERLKGVDSTLKIQPAKLEDSAVYLCASSLDPRTGSGETQYFGPGTRLLVL.

The chain is built from TRBV9 and TRBJ2-3; D unclear. The CDR3 contains 12 residues. V was cut by 0 bases and J by 6 bases, with 5 bases left in between. Germline loops: CDR1 SGDLS, CDR2 YYNGEE. The CDR3 coding sequence is TGTGCCAGCAGCGTAGAGTGGGATACGCAGTATTTT. Amino acids: CASSVEWDTQYF.

This rearrangement joins TRBV29-1 to TRBJ2-1, with 9 positions matching TRBD1. V lost 3 bases, J lost 0 bases, and 15 bases stayed unmatched. CDR1 is SQVTM and CDR2 is ANQGSEA in the germline V gene. This CDR3 region has 19 residues. The DNA of the CDR3 is TGCAGCGTTGATTTCTTTAGGGACAGGGACGTCAACTCCTACAATGAGCAGTTCTTC. It yields the protein CSVDFFRDRDVNSYNEQFF.

This clone was counted once. The V gene is TRBV5-6, the J gene TRBJ1-1; no reliable D call. In germline, CDR1 is SGHDT, CDR2 YYEEEE. The CDR3 extends over 13 amino acids. V was trimmed by 0 bases and J by 8 bases, leaving 11 bases between them. The CDR3 spells CASSLDSLGEAFF. The CDR3 DNA is TGTGCCAGCAGCTTGGACAGCCTGGGAGAAGCTTTCTTT.

The genes are TRBV5-1 and TRBJ2-3; TRBD2 agrees at 8 bases. Looked up from germline, CDR1 is SGHRS and CDR2 is YFSETQ. The CDR3 extends over 15 amino acids. J gave up 3 bases and V 3 bases, and 6 bases lay outside the gene matches. For the CDR3, the DNA is TGCGCCAGCAGCTCCTGGACTAGCAGTACAGATACGCAGTATTTT. It encodes CASSSWTSSTDTQYF.

This rearrangement joins TRBV2 to TRBJ2-6; D is undetermined. The germline gives CDR1 SNHLY, CDR2 FYNNEI. CDR3 size: 12 residues. Trimming shortened V by 9 bases and J by 3 bases, and 6 bases separated the two germline ends. In DNA form, the CDR3 reads TGTGCCAGTGTTGTTGGGGCCAACGTCCTGACTTTC. This sequence encodes CASVVGANVLTF.

V usage is TRBV29-1 and J usage is TRBJ2-1; D unresolved. The V gene's germline CDR1 is SQVTM and CDR2 ANQGSEA. The V gene lost 4 bases and the J gene lost 3 bases, with 10 bases spanning the gap. The CDR3 length is 13 residues. This chain's CDR3 is CSVVLGVYNEQFF. For the CDR3, the DNA is TGCAGCGTTGTTCTAGGAGTCTACAATGAGCAGTTCTTC.

The chain recombines TRBV6-5 with TRBJ2-3; maybe TRBD2 (6 bases). Germline CDR1 is MNHEY and CDR2 is SVGAGI. The V gene lost 6 bases and the J gene lost 0 bases, with 7 bases spanning the gap. CDR3 length: 13 amino acids. The CDR3 nucleotides are TGTGCCAGCAGCGCGGGGAGCACAGATACGCAGTATTTT. Protein: CASSAGSTDTQYF.

The gene calls are TRBV5-1 and TRBJ2-5; D is tentatively TRBD1 or TRBD2 (5 bases each). The tail of the sequence fits TRBJ2-7 better, so the J call may be wrong. Germline V lookup: CDR1 SGHRS, CDR2 YFSETQ. The CDR3 runs 13 residues. CDR3 loop: CASNSGSSYEQYF. As DNA, the CDR3 is TGCGCCAGCAATTCAGGGAGCTCCTACGAGCAGTACTTC.

In its sample, this clone was seen once. The chain joins TRBV29-1 to TRBJ2-3, with 12 bases aligning to TRBD2. J was trimmed by 4 bases and V by 7 bases; bases with no gene match: 9. Germline loops: CDR1 SQVTM, CDR2 ANQGSEA. The CDR3 has 15 amino acids. This CDR3 is CSASGLAGYSDTQYF. The CDR3 DNA is TGCAGCGCCTCAGGACTAGCGGGGTATTCAGATACGCAGTATTTT.

The chain uses TRBV9 and TRBJ1-1; D ambiguous. Germline V gene data show CDR1 as SGDLS and CDR2 as YYNGEE. The CDR3 runs to 12 residues. The ends were cut back, 4 bases at V and 3 bases at J, with 7 bases in the middle. This chain's CDR3 is CASSSRDTEAFF. CDR3 DNA: TGTGCCAGCAGCTCCCGGGACACTGAAGCTTTCTTT. Supplemented by reference TRBV9 and TRBJ1-1, the full variable domain reads DSGVTQTPKHLITATGQRVTLRCSPRSGDLSVYWYQQSLDQGLQFLIQYYNGEERAKGNILERFSAQQFPDLHSELNLSSLELGDSALYFCASSSRDTEAFFGQGTRLTVV.